This T cell receptor (beta chain) was identified in a study of T cell repertoires in cytomegalovirus infection. Across the whole study: Public TCR beta signatures were indicative of both CMV infection and a matching HLA type. Notes on the study in general: Dominant in the ex vivo response were TCR beta clonotypes restricted by HLA-C and specific for CMV.

There are many counts of this clonotype. Its antigen is as yet unknown. MiXCR, applied by TCRdb to the reads, yields one record per CDR3 protein. The sample carries roughly 280,000 distinct CDR3 sequences, 20% to 25% recorded once. The CDR3 is 14 residues long. The germline V gene encodes CDR1 SGHTA and CDR2 FQGNSA. V dropped 4 bases and J dropped 12 bases, with 19 bases sitting between them. This sequence originates from a human donor in good health (CMV status not recorded). Some clones in this sample may be carry-over from other donors' samples. Source: cultured PBMCs, taken from culture after CMV antigen stimulation. The V and J genes are TRBV7-2 and TRBJ2-1, with D possibly matching TRBD2 (6 bases). CDR3 DNA: TGTGCCAGCAGCTCAGGACTAAATATCCTTGGGCAGTTCTTC. It specifies CASSSGLNILGQFF.